One and the same sample provided the 10 T cell receptor beta chains below, sequenced in a study of CD8 T cells in Susac syndrome. RNA, at about 0.45 to 1 ug, was reverse transcribed with random hexamers. TCRdb re-derived calls from the immunoSEQ multiplex PCR reads in MiXCR, one entry per CDR3 protein. This sample yields under 200,000 distinct CDR3 sequences, of which 95% are seen a single time; 0.15% to 0.2% belongs to the top ten. The sample taken for sequencing was CD8+ T cells from PBMCs. The receptor set was obtained from a human donor with multiple sclerosis.

The V call is TRBV28, the J call TRBJ2-1; no clear D. This CDR3 is built from 11 residues. Per the germline V gene, CDR1 is MDHEN and CDR2 is SYDVKM. V was trimmed by 7 bases and J by 9 bases, leaving 10 bases between them. CDR3 amino acids: CASTPGVEQFF. CDR3 coding DNA: TGTGCCAGCACCCCGGGTGTTGAGCAGTTCTTC. Drawing the rest from reference TRBV28 and TRBJ2-1, the complete variable domain is DVKVTQSSRYLVKRTGEKVFLECVQDMDHENMFWYRQDPGLGLRLIYFSYDVKMKEKGDIPEGYSVSREKKERFSLILESASTNQTSMYLCASTPGVEQFFGPGTRLTVL.

This sequence joins TRBV5-6 and TRBJ2-7; D not resolved. Germline V gene data show CDR1 as SGHDT and CDR2 as YYEEEE. There are 14 residues in the CDR3. V was cut by 1 base and J by 3 bases, with 11 bases left in between. DNA of the CDR3: TGTGCCAGCAGCTTGTGGGGTTCTAACTACGAGCAGTACTTC. Protein product: CASSLWGSNYEQYF.

The chain uses TRBV2 and TRBJ1-1; D is ambiguous. In germline, CDR1 is SNHLY, CDR2 FYNNEI. V was clipped by 9 bases and J by 6 bases, with 14 bases between them. The CDR3 spans 12 residues. The CDR3 loop is CARRLGYSEAFF. CDR3 nucleotides: TGTGCCAGAAGGTTGGGTTATTCTGAAGCTTTCTTT.

The rearrangement uses TRBV20-1 and TRBJ2-4, with D possibly matching TRBD2 (6 bases). The germline V and J ends were trimmed by 0 bases and 5 bases, with 11 bases remaining between them. Germline CDR1 reads DFQATT; CDR2 reads SNEGSKA (reference sequence). CDR3 length equals 14 residues. The CDR3 DNA follows: TGCAGTGCTAGAGACCCAGGGACTGAAAACATTCAGTACTTC. The encoded protein is CSARDPGTENIQYF.

As to this clonotype: Sequence at one end of the junction differs from germline and may be a read error. V and J are TRBV27 and TRBJ2-7; 7 nucleotides align to TRBD1. CDR3 length equals 13 residues. Germline CDR1 is MNHEY and CDR2 is SMNVEV (reference sequence). The CDR3 region has the DNA TGTGCCAGCAGTTTATCCCGGACAGGAGCCGGGCACTTC. As protein: CASSLSRTGAGHF.

The chain employs TRBV29-1 and TRBJ1-1, with D perhaps matching TRBD1 (6 bases). V lost 3 bases to trimming and J lost 1 base, with 12 bases between them. The CDR3 is 14 amino acids. The V gene's germline CDR1 is SQVTM and CDR2 ANQGSEA. CDR3 protein: CSVDWTGQNTEAFF. CDR3 nucleotides: TGCAGCGTTGATTGGACGGGACAGAACACTGAAGCTTTCTTT.

Concerning this clonotype: An end of the junction differs from the germline gene, which may be a read error. The chain links TRBV3-1 to TRBJ2-6; D tentatively reads TRBD1 or TRBD2 (5 bases each). Germline assignment: CDR1 LGHDT and CDR2 YNNKEL (reference sequence). The CDR3 loop spans 15 amino acids. As DNA, the CDR3 is TGTGCCAGCAGCCAATTACCCCCTGGGGGCAACGTCCTGACTTTC. As protein: CASSQLPPGGNVLTF.

The chain couples TRBV29-1 to TRBJ2-1; TRBD1 agrees at 10 bases. Per germline, CDR1 SQVTM and CDR2 ANQGSEA. After removal of 0 bases from V and 9 bases from J, the junction contained 5 bases not matched to a gene. There are 14 residues in the CDR3. The chain's CDR3 is CSVEDPGQGSEQFF. The CDR3 nucleotides are TGCAGCGTTGAAGACCCGGGACAGGGGTCTGAGCAGTTCTTC.

V is TRBV19 and J is TRBJ2-7; TRBD1 is a possible D gene (6 bases). Germline CDR1 reads LNHDA; CDR2 reads SQIVND (reference sequence). The CDR3 is 15 residues long. The V gene lost 5 bases and the J gene lost 4 bases, with 18 bases spanning the gap. The CDR3 coding sequence is TGTGCCAGTAGTCCCTGGCGGCAGGGGCTATACGAGCAGTACTTC. Translating it yields CASSPWRQGLYEQYF.

The CDR3 loop reads CASAHYEQYF. The CDR3 DNA follows: TGTGCCAGTGCTCACTACGAGCAGTACTTC. The V call is TRBV11-2, the J call TRBJ2-7; no clear D. Germline CDR1 reads SGHAT; CDR2 reads FQNNGV. V was clipped by 9 bases and J by 3 bases, with 6 bases between them. The CDR3 sequence is 10 residues long. Full variable domain (missing parts from reference TRBV11-2 and TRBJ2-7): EAGVAQSPRYKIIEKRQSVAFWCNPISGHATLYWYQQILGQGPKLLIQFQNNGVVDDSQLPKDRFSAERLKGVDSTLKIQPAKLEDSAVYLCASAHYEQYFGPGTRLTVT.